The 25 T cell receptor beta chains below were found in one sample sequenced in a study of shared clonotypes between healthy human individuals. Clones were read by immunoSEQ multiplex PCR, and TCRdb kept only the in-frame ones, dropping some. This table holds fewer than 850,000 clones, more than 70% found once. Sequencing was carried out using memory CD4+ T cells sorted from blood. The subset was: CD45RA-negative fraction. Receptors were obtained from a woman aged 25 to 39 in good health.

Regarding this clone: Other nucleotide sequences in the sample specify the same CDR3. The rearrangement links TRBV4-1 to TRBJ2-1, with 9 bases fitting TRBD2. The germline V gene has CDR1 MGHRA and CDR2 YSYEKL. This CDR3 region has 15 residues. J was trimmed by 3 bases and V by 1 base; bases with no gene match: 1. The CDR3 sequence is CASSQGLADYNEQFF. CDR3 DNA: TGCGCCAGCAGCCAAGGACTAGCGGACTACAATGAGCAGTTCTTC.

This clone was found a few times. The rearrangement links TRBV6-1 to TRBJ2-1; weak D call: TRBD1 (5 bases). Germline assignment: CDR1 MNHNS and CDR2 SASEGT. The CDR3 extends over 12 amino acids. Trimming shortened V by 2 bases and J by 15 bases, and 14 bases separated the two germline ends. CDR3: CASSEPWTRSFF. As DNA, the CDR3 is TGTGCCAGCAGTGAACCCTGGACACGGTCGTTCTTC.

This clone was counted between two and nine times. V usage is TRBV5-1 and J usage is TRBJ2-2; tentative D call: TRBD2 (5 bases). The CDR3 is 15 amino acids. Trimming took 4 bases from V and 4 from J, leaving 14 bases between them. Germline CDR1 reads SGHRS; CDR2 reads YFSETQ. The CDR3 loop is CASSRGLTGTGELFF. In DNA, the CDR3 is TGCGCCAGCAGCCGAGGACTGACCGGCACCGGGGAGCTGTTTTTT.

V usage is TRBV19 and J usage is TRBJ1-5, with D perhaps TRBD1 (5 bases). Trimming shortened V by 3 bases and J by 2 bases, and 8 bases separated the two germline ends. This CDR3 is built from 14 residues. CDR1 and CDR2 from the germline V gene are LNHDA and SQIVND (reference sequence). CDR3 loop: CASSITGRNQPQHF. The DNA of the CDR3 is TGTGCCAGTAGTATTACGGGACGCAATCAGCCCCAGCATTTT.

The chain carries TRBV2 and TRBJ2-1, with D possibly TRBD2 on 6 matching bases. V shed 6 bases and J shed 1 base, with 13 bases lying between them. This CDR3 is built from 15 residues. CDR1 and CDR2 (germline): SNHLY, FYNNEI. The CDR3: CASRTGRGSYNEQFF. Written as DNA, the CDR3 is TGTGCCAGCAGGACGGGGCGGGGTTCCTACAATGAGCAGTTCTTC.

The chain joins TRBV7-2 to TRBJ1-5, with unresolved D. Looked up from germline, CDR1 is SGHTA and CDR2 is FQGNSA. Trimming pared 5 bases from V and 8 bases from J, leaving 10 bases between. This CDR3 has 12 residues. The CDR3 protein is CASSRFSEPQHF. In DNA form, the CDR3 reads TGTGCCAGCAGCCGGTTCTCGGAGCCCCAGCATTTT.

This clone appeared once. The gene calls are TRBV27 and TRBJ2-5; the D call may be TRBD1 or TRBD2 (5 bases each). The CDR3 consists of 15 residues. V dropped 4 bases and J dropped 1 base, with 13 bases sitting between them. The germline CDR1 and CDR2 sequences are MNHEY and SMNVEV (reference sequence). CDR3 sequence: CASSSSGTLQETQYF. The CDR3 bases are TGTGCCAGCAGTTCTTCCGGGACCCTCCAAGAGACCCAGTACTTC.

The CDR3 DNA reads TGCGCCAGCAGCCAAGAGACGGGAGGGAGGACAGATACGCAGTATTTT. The encoded protein is CASSQETGGRTDTQYF. The chain employs TRBV4-1 and TRBJ2-3; TRBD2 matches 8 bases. The CDR3 consists of 16 residues. Losses at the gene ends were 0 bases for V and 3 bases for J; bases not matched to a gene: 5. The V gene's germline CDR1 is MGHRA and CDR2 YSYEKL.

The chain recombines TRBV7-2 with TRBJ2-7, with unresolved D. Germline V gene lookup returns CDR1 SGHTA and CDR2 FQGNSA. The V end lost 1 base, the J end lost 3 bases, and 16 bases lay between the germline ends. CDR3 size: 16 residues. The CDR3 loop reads CASSLEVGFGGYEQYF. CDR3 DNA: TGTGCCAGCAGCTTAGAGGTCGGTTTCGGCGGCTACGAGCAGTACTTC.

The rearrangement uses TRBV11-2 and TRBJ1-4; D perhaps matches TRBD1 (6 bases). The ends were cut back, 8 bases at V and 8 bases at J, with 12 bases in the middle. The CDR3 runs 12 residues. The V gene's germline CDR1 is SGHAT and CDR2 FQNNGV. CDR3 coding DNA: TGTGCCAGCTCCGCCCAGGGGGAAAAACTGTTTTTT. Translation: CASSAQGEKLFF. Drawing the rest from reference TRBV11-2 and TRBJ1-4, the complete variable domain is EAGVAQSPRYKIIEKRQSVAFWCNPISGHATLYWYQQILGQGPKLLIQFQNNGVVDDSQLPKDRFSAERLKGVDSTLKIQPAKLEDSAVYLCASSAQGEKLFFGSGTQLSVL.

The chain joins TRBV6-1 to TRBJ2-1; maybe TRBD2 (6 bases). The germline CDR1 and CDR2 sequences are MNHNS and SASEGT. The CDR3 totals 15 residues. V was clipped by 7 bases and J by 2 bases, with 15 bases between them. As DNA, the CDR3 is TGTGCCAGCAAAATCGGGGGAGGAACCTACAATGAGCAGTTCTTC. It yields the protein CASKIGGGTYNEQFF.

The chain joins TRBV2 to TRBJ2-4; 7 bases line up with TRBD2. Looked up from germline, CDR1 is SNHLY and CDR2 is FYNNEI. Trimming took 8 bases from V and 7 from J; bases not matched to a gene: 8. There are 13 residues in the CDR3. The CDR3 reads CASGRDQVNIQYF. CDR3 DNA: TGTGCCAGCGGGAGGGATCAGGTCAACATTCAGTACTTC.

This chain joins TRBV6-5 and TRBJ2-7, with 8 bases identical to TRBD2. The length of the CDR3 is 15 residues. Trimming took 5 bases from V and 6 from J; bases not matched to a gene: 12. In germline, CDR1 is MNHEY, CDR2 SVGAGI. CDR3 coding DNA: TGTGCCAGCAGTACCCCAGCGGGAGAGCGGCGCGAGCAGTACTTC. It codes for CASSTPAGERREQYF.

The CDR3 reads CASSSRIYGYTF. CDR3 in DNA: TGTGCCAGCAGCTCTAGGATTTATGGCTACACCTTC. The chain carries TRBV5-6 and TRBJ1-2; D call uncertain. In germline, CDR1 is SGHDT, CDR2 YYEEEE. The CDR3 runs to 12 residues. V was pared by 3 bases and J by 5 bases, with 8 bases between.

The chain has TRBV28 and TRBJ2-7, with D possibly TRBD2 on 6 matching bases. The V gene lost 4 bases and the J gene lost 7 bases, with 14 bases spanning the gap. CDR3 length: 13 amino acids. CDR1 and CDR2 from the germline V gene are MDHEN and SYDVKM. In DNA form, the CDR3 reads TGTGCCAGCAGTTCCGGGACTGGGGTGGAGCAGTACTTC. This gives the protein CASSSGTGVEQYF.

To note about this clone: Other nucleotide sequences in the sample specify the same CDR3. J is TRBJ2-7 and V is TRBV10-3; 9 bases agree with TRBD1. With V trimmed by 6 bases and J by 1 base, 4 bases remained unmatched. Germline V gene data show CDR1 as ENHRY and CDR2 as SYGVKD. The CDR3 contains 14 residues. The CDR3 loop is CAISSGTGSYEQYF. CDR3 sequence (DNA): TGTGCCATCAGCTCCGGGACAGGGTCCTACGAGCAGTACTTC.

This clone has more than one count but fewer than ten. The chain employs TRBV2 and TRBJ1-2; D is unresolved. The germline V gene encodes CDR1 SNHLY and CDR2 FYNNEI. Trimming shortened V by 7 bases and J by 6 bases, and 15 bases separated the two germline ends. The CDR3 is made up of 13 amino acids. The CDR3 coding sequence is TGTGCCAGCAAACGGAACGTCGGGGATGGCTACACCTTC. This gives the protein CASKRNVGDGYTF.

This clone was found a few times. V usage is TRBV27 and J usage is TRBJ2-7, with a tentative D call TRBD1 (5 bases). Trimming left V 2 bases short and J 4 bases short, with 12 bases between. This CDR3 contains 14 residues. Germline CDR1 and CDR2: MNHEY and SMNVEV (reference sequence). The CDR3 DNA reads TGTGCCAGCAGTTTAGTTCCAGGGTGGTACGAGCAGTACTTC. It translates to CASSLVPGWYEQYF.

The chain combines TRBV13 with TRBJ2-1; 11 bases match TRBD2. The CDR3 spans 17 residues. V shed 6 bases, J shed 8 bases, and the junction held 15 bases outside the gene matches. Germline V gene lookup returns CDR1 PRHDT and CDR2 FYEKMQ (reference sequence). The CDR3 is CASSSTPRLAGRDEQFF. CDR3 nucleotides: TGTGCCAGCAGTTCCACACCCAGACTAGCGGGACGGGATGAGCAGTTCTTC.

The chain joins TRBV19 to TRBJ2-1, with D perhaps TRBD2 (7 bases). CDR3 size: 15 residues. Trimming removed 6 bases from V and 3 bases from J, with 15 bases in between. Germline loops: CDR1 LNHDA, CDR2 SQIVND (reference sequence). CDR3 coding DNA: TGTGCCAGTAGCCCTAGAGCGGGACACTACAATGAGCAGTTCTTC. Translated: CASSPRAGHYNEQFF.

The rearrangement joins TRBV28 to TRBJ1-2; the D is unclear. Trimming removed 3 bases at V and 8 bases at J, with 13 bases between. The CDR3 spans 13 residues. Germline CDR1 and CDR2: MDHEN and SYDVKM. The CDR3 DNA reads TGTGCCAGCAGTTTCGAAGGGAGGAGAGGCTACACCTTC. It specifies CASSFEGRRGYTF.

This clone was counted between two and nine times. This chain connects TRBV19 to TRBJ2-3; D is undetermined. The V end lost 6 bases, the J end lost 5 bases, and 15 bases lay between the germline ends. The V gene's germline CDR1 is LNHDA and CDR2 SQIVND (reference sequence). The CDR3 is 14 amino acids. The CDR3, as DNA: TGTGCCAGTAGCCAATTGTCCACGGGAGATACGCAGTATTTT. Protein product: CASSQLSTGDTQYF.

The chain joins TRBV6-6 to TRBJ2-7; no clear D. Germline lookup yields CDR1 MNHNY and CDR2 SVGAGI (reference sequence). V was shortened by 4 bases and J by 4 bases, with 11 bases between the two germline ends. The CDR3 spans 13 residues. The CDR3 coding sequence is TGTGCCAGCAGTTCCTTAACTGGTTACGAGCAGTACTTC. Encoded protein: CASSSLTGYEQYF.

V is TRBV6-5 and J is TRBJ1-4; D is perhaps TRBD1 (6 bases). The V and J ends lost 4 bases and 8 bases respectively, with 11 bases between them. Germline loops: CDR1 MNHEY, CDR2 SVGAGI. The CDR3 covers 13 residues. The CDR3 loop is CASSSQGREKLFF. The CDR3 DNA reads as TGTGCCAGCAGTTCACAGGGACGGGAAAAACTGTTTTTT.

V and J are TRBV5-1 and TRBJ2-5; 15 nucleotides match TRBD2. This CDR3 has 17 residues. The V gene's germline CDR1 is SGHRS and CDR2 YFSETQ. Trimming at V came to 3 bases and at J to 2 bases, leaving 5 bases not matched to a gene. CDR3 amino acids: CASSSGGLAGGQETQYF. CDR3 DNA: TGCGCCAGCAGCTCGGGGGGACTAGCGGGAGGTCAAGAGACCCAGTACTTC.